The 16 T cell receptor beta chains given below trace back to one sample, sequenced in a study of shared clonotypes between healthy human individuals. The assay was immunoSEQ multiplex PCR, and TCRdb's table has in-frame clones only and misses some. The table shows about 2.4 million clones, with around 94% occurring only once. The sample comprised naive CD4+ T cells sorted from blood. As to subset: CD45RA+ positively selected. These TCRs come from a man aged 18 to 35 in good health.

This chain connects TRBV18 to TRBJ1-1; 7 nucleotides line up with TRBD1. V was pared by 6 bases and J by 1 base, with 8 bases of the junction left unmatched. Germline CDR1 is KGHSH and CDR2 is LQKENI. This CDR3 has 15 residues. The CDR3 is CASSQDRVTNTEAFF. CDR3 coding DNA: TGTGCCAGCTCGCAAGACAGGGTAACGAACACTGAAGCTTTCTTT.

The chain links TRBV11-2 to TRBJ1-2; tentative D call: TRBD1 (5 bases). The CDR3 has 15 residues. CDR1 and CDR2 (germline): SGHAT, FQNNGV. V was trimmed by 6 bases and J by 5 bases, leaving 19 bases between them. The CDR3: CASRGTPTDTYGYTF. CDR3 nucleotides: TGTGCCAGCAGAGGGACGCCTACTGATACTTATGGCTACACCTTC.

The rearrangement links TRBV10-3 to TRBJ2-7; a possible D gene is TRBD2 (5 bases). Trimming took off 3 bases at V and 3 bases at J, with 6 bases between the two ends. The CDR3 sequence is 12 residues long. CDR1 ENHRY and CDR2 SYGVKD come from the germline V gene. CDR3 loop: CAISEGLYEQYF. The CDR3 DNA reads as TGTGCCATCAGTGAAGGACTCTACGAGCAGTACTTC.

This clone was detected once. The CDR3 is CASSLRDIYNEQFF. The DNA for the CDR3 is TGTGCCAGCAGTTTAAGAGATATCTACAATGAGCAGTTCTTC. This chain connects TRBV27 to TRBJ2-1, with no clear D. The V and J ends lost 2 bases and 3 bases respectively, with 8 bases between them. Germline lookup yields CDR1 MNHEY and CDR2 SMNVEV (reference sequence). This CDR3 has 14 residues.

The chain couples TRBV5-1 to TRBJ1-1; D is unclear. V lost 4 bases to trimming and J lost 0 bases, with 13 bases between them. In germline, CDR1 is SGHRS, CDR2 YFSETQ. The CDR3 is 15 amino acids. The CDR3 reads CASSDSGVLNTEAFF. As DNA, the CDR3 is TGCGCCAGCAGCGACTCTGGGGTACTGAACACTGAAGCTTTCTTT. The variable domain in full, completed from reference TRBV5-1 and TRBJ1-1, reads KAGVTQTPRYLIKTRGQQVTLSCSPISGHRSVSWYQQTPGQGLQFLFEYFSETQRNKGNFPGRFSGRQFSNSRSEMNVSTLELGDSALYLCASSDSGVLNTEAFFGQGTRLTVV.

The chain links TRBV6-4 to TRBJ2-1, with TRBD2 identical over 8 bases. This CDR3 is 14 amino acids long. With 0 bases clipped from V and 12 bases from J, the junction kept 7 bases outside the gene matches. Looked up from germline, CDR1 is MRHNA and CDR2 is SNTAGT. The CDR3 protein is CASSDSSGVQGQFF. CDR3 DNA sequence: TGTGCCAGCAGTGACTCTAGCGGGGTCCAAGGGCAGTTCTTC.

V usage is TRBV11-2 and J usage is TRBJ2-2; 8 bases match TRBD2. J gave up 6 bases and V 1 base, and 10 bases lay outside the gene matches. This CDR3 has 17 amino acids. Germline assignment: CDR1 SGHAT and CDR2 FQNNGV. CDR3 DNA: TGTGCCAGCAGCTTAGGGTACTCGACTAGCGTCCCCGGGGAGCTGTTTTTT. Its translation is CASSLGYSTSVPGELFF.

The chain has TRBV7-9 and TRBJ2-3; 8 bases align to TRBD1. The CDR3 totals 16 residues. J was trimmed by 6 bases and V by 0 bases; bases with no gene match: 8. Germline V lookup: CDR1 SEHNR, CDR2 FQNEAQ (reference sequence). DNA of the CDR3: TGTGCCAGCAGCTTAGCTGGCAGGGGGCTAGTGGATACGCAGTATTTT. Protein product: CASSLAGRGLVDTQYF.

As regards this clone: In the same sample, other DNA sequences code for this CDR3. The gene calls are TRBV5-1 and TRBJ1-4; the D is unclear. The CDR3 contains 15 residues. Looked up from germline, CDR1 is SGHRS and CDR2 is YFSETQ. V was cut by 0 bases and J by 5 bases, with 11 bases left in between. The CDR3 nucleotides read TGCGCCAGCAGCTTGGAGGCCGCTACCAATGAAAAACTGTTTTTT. It codes for CASSLEAATNEKLFF.

The chain is built from TRBV28 and TRBJ2-1, with 9 bases aligning to TRBD2. Trimming took 1 base from V and 3 from J; bases not matched to a gene: 4. The CDR3 sequence is 16 residues long. The germline CDR1 and CDR2 sequences are MDHEN and SYDVKM. Here the CDR3 DNA reads TGTGCCAGCAGTTTATTCGCGGGGGGGAACTACAATGAGCAGTTCTTC. This gives the protein CASSLFAGGNYNEQFF.

The chain uses TRBV2 and TRBJ2-2; D perhaps matches TRBD2 (6 bases). The CDR3 contains 15 residues. Trimming stripped 4 bases from V and 2 bases from J, with 11 bases between. In germline, CDR1 is SNHLY, CDR2 FYNNEI. This chain's CDR3 is CASSGGGVNTGELFF. DNA for the CDR3: TGTGCCAGCAGTGGAGGAGGGGTTAACACCGGGGAGCTGTTTTTT.

The chain has TRBV2 and TRBJ1-4, with no clear D. The CDR3 loop spans 15 amino acids. Germline V lookup: CDR1 SNHLY, CDR2 FYNNEI. Between the trimmed V and J ends, which lost 7 bases and 8 bases, there was a span of 20 bases. CDR3 sequence (DNA): TGTGCCAGCACTCCCCAGATGGGTTATAACGAAAAACTGTTTTTT. It specifies CASTPQMGYNEKLFF.

This clone was observed a handful of times. This chain uses TRBV19 with TRBJ1-6, with TRBD1 matching 8 bases. V shed 5 bases and J 7 bases; nucleotides not matched to a gene: 7. The CDR3 covers 15 residues. Looked up from germline, CDR1 is LNHDA and CDR2 is SQIVND (reference sequence). The CDR3 is CASSFSTGENSPLHF. For the CDR3, the DNA is TGTGCCAGTAGTTTCTCGACAGGGGAGAATTCACCCCTCCACTTT. The full variable domain, its missing parts supplied by reference TRBV19 and TRBJ1-6, is DGGITQSPKYLFRKEGQNVTLSCEQNLNHDAMYWYRQDPGQGLRLIYYSQIVNDFQKGDIAEGYSVSREKKESFPLTVTSAQKNPTAFYLCASSFSTGENSPLHFGNGTRLTVT.

The CDR3 here is CASSHADRDVLWDGYTF. As DNA, the CDR3 is TGCGCCAGCAGCCACGCCGACAGGGACGTGCTTTGGGATGGCTACACCTTC. The chain links TRBV4-3 to TRBJ1-2; TRBD1 agrees at 7 bases. CDR1 and CDR2 (germline): LGHNA, YSLEER. This CDR3 comprises 17 residues. Trimming removed 3 bases from V and 6 bases from J; junction bases left unmatched: 16.

The genes are TRBV30 and TRBJ2-7; no definite D call. The germline V gene has CDR1 GTSNPN and CDR2 SVGIG (reference sequence). Between the trimmed V and J ends, which lost 1 base and 1 base, there was a span of 5 bases. The CDR3 loop spans 12 amino acids. The chain's CDR3 is CAWSEASYEQYF. DNA for the CDR3: TGTGCCTGGAGTGAAGCTTCCTACGAGCAGTACTTC.

The V and J genes are TRBV5-1 and TRBJ2-7, with D perhaps TRBD2 (6 bases). The CDR3 spans 13 residues. Germline assignment: CDR1 SGHRS and CDR2 YFSETQ. V was clipped by 2 bases and J by 3 bases, with 9 bases between them. The CDR3 DNA follows: TGCGCCAGCAGCTTACGAGCGGGCTACGAGCAGTACTTC. This codes for CASSLRAGYEQYF. The whole variable domain, filled in from reference TRBV5-1 and TRBJ2-7, reads KAGVTQTPRYLIKTRGQQVTLSCSPISGHRSVSWYQQTPGQGLQFLFEYFSETQRNKGNFPGRFSGRQFSNSRSEMNVSTLELGDSALYLCASSLRAGYEQYFGPGTRLTVT.